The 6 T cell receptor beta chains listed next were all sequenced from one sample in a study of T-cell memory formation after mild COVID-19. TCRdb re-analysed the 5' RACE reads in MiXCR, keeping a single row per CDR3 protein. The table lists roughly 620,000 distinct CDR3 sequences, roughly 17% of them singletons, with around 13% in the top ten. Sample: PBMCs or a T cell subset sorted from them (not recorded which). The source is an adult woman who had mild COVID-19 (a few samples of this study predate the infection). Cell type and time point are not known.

CDR3 DNA sequence: TGTGCCAGCAGTGCACCCGTCGGTTTGGCGACCCAGTACTTC. Translating it yields CASSAPVGLATQYF. The V call is TRBV6-1, the J call TRBJ2-5; D call uncertain. The CDR3 runs 14 residues. Germline assignment: CDR1 MNHNS and CDR2 SASEGT. V was shortened by 4 bases and J by 7 bases, with 16 bases between the two germline ends.

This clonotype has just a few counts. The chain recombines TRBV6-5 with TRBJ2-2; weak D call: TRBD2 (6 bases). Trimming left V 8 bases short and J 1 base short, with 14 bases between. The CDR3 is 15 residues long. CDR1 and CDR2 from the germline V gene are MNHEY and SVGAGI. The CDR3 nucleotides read TGTGCCAGCCGCTGGGACTTTAGGAACACCGGGGAGCTGTTTTTT. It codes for CASRWDFRNTGELFF.

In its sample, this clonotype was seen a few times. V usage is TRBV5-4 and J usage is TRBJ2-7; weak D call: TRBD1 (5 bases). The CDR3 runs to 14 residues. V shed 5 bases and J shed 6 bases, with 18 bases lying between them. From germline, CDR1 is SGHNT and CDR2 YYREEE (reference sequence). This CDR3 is CASRPTGQGSEQYF. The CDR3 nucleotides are TGTGCCAGCAGACCGACCGGGCAGGGCTCCGAGCAGTACTTC.

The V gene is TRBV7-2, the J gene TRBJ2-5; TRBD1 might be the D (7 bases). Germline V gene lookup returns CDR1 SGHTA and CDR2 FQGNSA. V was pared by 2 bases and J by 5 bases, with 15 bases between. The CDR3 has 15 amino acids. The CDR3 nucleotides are TGTGCCAGCAGCTTATCACGCAGGGGGAGGGAGACCCAGTACTTC. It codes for CASSLSRRGRETQYF.

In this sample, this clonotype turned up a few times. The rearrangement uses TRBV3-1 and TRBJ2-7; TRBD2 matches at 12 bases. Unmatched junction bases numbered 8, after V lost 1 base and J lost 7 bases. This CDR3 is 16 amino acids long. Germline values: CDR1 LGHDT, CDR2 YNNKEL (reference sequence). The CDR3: CASSQGARLAGDEQYF. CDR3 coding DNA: TGTGCCAGCAGCCAAGGGGCGAGACTAGCGGGAGATGAGCAGTACTTC.

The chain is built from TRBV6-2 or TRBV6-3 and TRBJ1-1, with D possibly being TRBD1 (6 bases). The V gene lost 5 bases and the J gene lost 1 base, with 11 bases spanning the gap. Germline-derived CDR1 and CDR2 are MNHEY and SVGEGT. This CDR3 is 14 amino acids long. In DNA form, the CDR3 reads TGTGCCAGCAGTCGACAGGCCACGAACACTGAAGCTTTCTTT. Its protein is CASSRQATNTEAFF.